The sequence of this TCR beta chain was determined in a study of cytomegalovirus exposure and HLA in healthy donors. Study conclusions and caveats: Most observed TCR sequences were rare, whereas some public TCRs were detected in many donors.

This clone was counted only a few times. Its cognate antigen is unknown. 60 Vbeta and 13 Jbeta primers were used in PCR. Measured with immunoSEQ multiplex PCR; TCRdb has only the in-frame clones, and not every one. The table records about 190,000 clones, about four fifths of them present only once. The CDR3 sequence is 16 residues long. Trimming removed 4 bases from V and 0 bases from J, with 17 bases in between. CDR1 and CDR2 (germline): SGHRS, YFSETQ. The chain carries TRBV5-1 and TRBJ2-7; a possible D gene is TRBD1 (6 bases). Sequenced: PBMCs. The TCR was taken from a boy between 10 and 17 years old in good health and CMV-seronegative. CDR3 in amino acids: CASSPSSGTLSYEQYF. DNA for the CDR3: TGCGCCAGCAGCCCTTCCTCCGGGACACTCTCCTACGAGCAGTACTTC. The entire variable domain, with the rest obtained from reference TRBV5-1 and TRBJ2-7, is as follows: KAGVTQTPRYLIKTRGQQVTLSCSPISGHRSVSWYQQTPGQGLQFLFEYFSETQRNKGNFPGRFSGRQFSNSRSEMNVSTLELGDSALYLCASSPSSGTLSYEQYFGPGTRLTVT.